This T cell receptor (beta chain) was retrieved from a study of T cells in localized non-small cell lung cancer. Whole-study findings and limits: Higher T cell density in the blood was associated with longer overall survival, whereas higher adjacent-lung clonality associated with shorter survival.

CDR3 length equals 11 residues. The V gene's germline CDR1 is SGHAT and CDR2 FQNNGV. The V end was cut by 0 bases, the J end by 7 bases, with 1 base between. The method was immunoSEQ multiplex PCR; TCRdb's version includes in-frame clones alone and lacks a portion of them. The sample yields 25,000 to 35,000 clones, around 93% seen once. The count of this clone is one. Its antigen is currently unknown. The V call is TRBV11-2, the J call TRBJ2-1; D is unclear. The sample in question was PBMCs, obtained before any cancer treatment. This clonotype was sampled from a man aged 40 to 70 with stage II lung adenocarcinoma. Here the CDR3 reads CASSLENEQFF. The DNA of the CDR3 is TGTGCCAGCAGCTTAGAGAATGAGCAGTTCTTC. Full variable domain (missing parts from reference TRBV11-2 and TRBJ2-1): EAGVAQSPRYKIIEKRQSVAFWCNPISGHATLYWYQQILGQGPKLLIQFQNNGVVDDSQLPKDRFSAERLKGVDSTLKIQPAKLEDSAVYLCASSLENEQFFGPGTRLTVL.